Below, one T cell receptor (beta chain) is given with its context. Its matching antigen is unknown. Profiling relied on immunoSEQ multiplex PCR, and the TCRdb table lists in-frame clones only, not all of them. This sample has 120,000 to 150,000 clones, with approximately 91% found just once. Germline assignment: CDR1 MNHEY and CDR2 SMNVEV (reference sequence). This CDR3 spans 16 amino acids. Germline trimming cut 4 bases from V and 7 bases from J; bases unmatched to any gene: 10. The data were obtained in a study of T cell responses to AZD1222 COVID-19 vaccine. Study-wide points: Nearly half of spike-specific TCRs reportedly go after variant regions that carry no mutations.

V and J are TRBV27 and TRBJ1-5; 10 bases map to TRBD1. The receptor was isolated from an adult who received the MenACWY meningococcal vaccine as a control. The sequences come from peripheral blood, collected 28 days after the second dose of the MenACWY control vaccine. The CDR3 region is CASSYIWTGGEQPQHF. DNA of the CDR3: TGTGCCAGCAGTTACATTTGGACAGGGGGAGAGCAGCCCCAGCATTTT.